The subject of this entry is one T cell receptor beta chain. Its antigen is as yet unknown. Time point: pre-treatment sample, taken before nivolumab and TIL therapy. The data stem from a study of TIL therapy for anti-PD-1-resistant metastatic lung cancer. This was the immunoSEQ v3 assay. Generated by immunoSEQ multiplex PCR, the TCRdb table keeps only in-frame clones and is missing some. The repertoire holds about 32,000 clones, with 74% as singletons. Study observations and caveats: The cohort had more treatment-naive, never-smoker and oncogene-addicted patients than typical.

The CDR3 totals 12 residues. Germline V gene lookup returns CDR1 SGHTA and CDR2 FQGNSA. Trimming cost V 5 bases and J 8 bases, with 12 bases left between them. Specimen: blood, collected at baseline. This clonotype was obtained from a woman aged 30 to 85 with non-small cell lung cancer. V is TRBV7-2 and J is TRBJ1-2, with D maybe TRBD1 (6 bases). The CDR3 is CASSIRGDGYTF. The CDR3 DNA sequence: TGTGCCAGCAGCATAAGGGGGGACGGCTACACCTTC.